These 9 T cell receptor beta chains were all obtained from the same sample, sequenced in a study of CD4 T cells in relation to SARS-CoV-2 and coronaviruses. Unexposed donor CD4+ T cells date from about 2011-2018, before the COVID-19 pandemic. Isolation of CD4+ T cells took place after about 10 days in culture. Sequencing used immunoSEQ multiplex PCR; TCRdb keeps in-frame clones, though not all of them. The table has under 20,000 clones, roughly 78% seen once; the top ten hold around 20%. No antigen is known for these receptors. The sample consisted of CD4+ T cells from PBMCs, cultured in vitro. The receptor source for this set is a human donor in good health.

The genes are TRBV14 and TRBJ1-1; the match to TRBD1 covers 7 bases. V lost 1 base, J lost 5 bases, and 7 bases stayed unmatched. The CDR3 length is 15 residues. Germline V CDR1 and CDR2: SGHDN, FVKESK. The CDR3 DNA follows: TGTGCCAGCAGCCAAGGTGGAGGGGGCGATACTGAAGCTTTCTTT. Translation: CASSQGGGGDTEAFF.

CDR3: CASGIYYEQYF. CDR3 bases: TGTGCCAGCGGTATCTATTACGAGCAGTACTTC. The genes are TRBV12-3 or TRBV12-4 and TRBJ2-7; the D is unclear. CDR3 length: 11 residues. Trimming pared 8 bases from V and 4 bases from J, leaving 9 bases between.

The chain carries TRBV29-1 and TRBJ1-2, with D possibly TRBD1 on 5 matching bases. The CDR3 contains 13 residues. Per the germline V gene, CDR1 is SQVTM and CDR2 is ANQGSEA. V lost 4 bases and J 5 bases, leaving 14 bases between the germline ends. DNA for the CDR3: TGCAGCGTTGGCTCCGTGGGGGGTTATGGCTACACCTTC. Amino acid sequence: CSVGSVGGYGYTF.

This chain links TRBV28 with TRBJ2-5, with D hard to call. The CDR3 is made up of 10 amino acids. V gave up 5 bases and J gave up 2 bases, with 0 bases separating them. Germline lookup yields CDR1 MDHEN and CDR2 SYDVKM. This CDR3 reads CASSQETQYF. For the CDR3, the DNA is TGTGCCAGCAGTCAAGAGACCCAGTACTTC.

The chain couples TRBV10-2 to TRBJ1-1, with a tentative D call TRBD1 (5 bases). V was pared by 0 bases and J by 1 base, with 9 bases between. Germline V gives CDR1 WSHSY, CDR2 SAAADI. The CDR3 length is 15 residues. CDR3 in amino acids: CASSESAGRNTEAFF. The CDR3 coding sequence is TGCGCCAGCAGTGAGTCTGCAGGGCGGAACACTGAAGCTTTCTTT.

This clone was observed a few times. The chain is built from TRBV19 and TRBJ1-5, with TRBD1 matching over 9 bases. This CDR3 spans 16 amino acids. Germline V gene data show CDR1 as LNHDA and CDR2 as SQIVND (reference sequence). V shed 7 bases, J shed 0 bases, and the junction held 7 bases outside the gene matches. CDR3 in DNA: TGTGCCAGTACTGGGACAGGGTCCCATAGCAATCAGCCCCAGCATTTT. Translating it yields CASTGTGSHSNQPQHF. The full variable domain, its missing parts supplied by reference TRBV19 and TRBJ1-5, is DGGITQSPKYLFRKEGQNVTLSCEQNLNHDAMYWYRQDPGQGLRLIYYSQIVNDFQKGDIAEGYSVSREKKESFPLTVTSAQKNPTAFYLCASTGTGSHSNQPQHFGDGTRLSIL.

CDR3 bases: TGCGCCAGCAGCCAACATATTACAGGCACAGATACGCAGTATTTT. As protein: CASSQHITGTDTQYF. This chain uses TRBV4-1 with TRBJ2-3; D remains unclear. The ends were cut back, 2 bases at V and 1 base at J, with 10 bases in the middle. The length of the CDR3 is 15 residues. Looked up from germline, CDR1 is MGHRA and CDR2 is YSYEKL.

This chain links TRBV6-1 with TRBJ2-1, with D uncertain. Germline-derived CDR1 and CDR2 are MNHNS and SASEGT. V lost 5 bases and J 9 bases, leaving 14 bases between the germline ends. This CDR3 is built from 13 residues. CDR3 amino acids: CASSSRAVGEQFF. As DNA, the CDR3 is TGTGCCAGCAGTTCACGGGCGGTGGGTGAGCAGTTCTTC.

This clone appeared a few times. V and J are TRBV7-3 and TRBJ1-1, with unresolved D. Between the trimmed V and J ends, which lost 6 bases and 4 bases, there was a span of 12 bases. Germline V lookup: CDR1 SGHTA, CDR2 FQGTGA. This CDR3 is built from 13 residues. This CDR3 reads CASSDILGTEAFF. The CDR3 nucleotides are TGTGCCAGCAGTGATATACTGGGCACTGAAGCTTTCTTT.